A single sample is the source of the 26 T cell receptor beta chains below, sequenced in a study of blood T cell repertoires in COVID-19. This table comes from immunoSEQ multiplex PCR, and its TCRdb copy is limited to in-frame clones, with some not included. Of 400,000 to 550,000 clones in the sample, 70% to 90% were seen once. The sequenced sample consisted of PBMCs or T cells enriched from blood (not recorded which). These receptors were collected from a woman under 30 with acute COVID-19.

The chain is built from TRBV6-5 and TRBJ2-2; tentatively, D is TRBD2 (5 bases). The CDR3 runs to 14 residues. Looked up from germline, CDR1 is MNHEY and CDR2 is SVGAGI. V was pared by 6 bases and J by 5 bases, with 13 bases between. In nucleotides, the CDR3 is TGTGCCAGCAGCCGCCGGGGTTCTACCGGGGAGCTGTTTTTT. Translating gives CASSRRGSTGELFF.

This rearrangement joins TRBV21-1 to TRBJ1-5. TRBV21-1 is labeled a pseudogene. CDR3 length: 18 amino acids. CDR3 sequence: CASSKEGGQRGSNQPQHF. CDR3 bases: TGTGCCAGCAGCAAAGAAGGAGGACAGCGGGGGAGCAATCAGCCCCAGCATTTT.

The sample holds one count of this clone. DNA for the CDR3: TGTGCCAGCAGCGGCGGGAGGAGCTCCTACAATGAGCAGTTCTTC. Translating gives CASSGGRSSYNEQFF. The chain uses TRBV7-2 and TRBJ2-1; 8 nucleotides agree with TRBD2. Germline trimming cut 5 bases from V and 0 bases from J; bases unmatched to any gene: 3. CDR1 SGHTA and CDR2 FQGNSA come from the germline V gene. This CDR3 comprises 15 residues. Full variable domain (remainder filled in from reference TRBV7-2 and TRBJ2-1): GAGVSQSPSNKVTEKGKDVELRCDPISGHTALYWYRQSLGQGLEFLIYFQGNSAPDKSGLPSDRFSAERTGGSVSTLTIQRTQQEDSAVYLCASSGGRSSYNEQFFGPGTRLTVL.

This chain links TRBV5-6 with TRBJ2-1; TRBD2 aligns across 10 bases. J was trimmed by 2 bases and V by 4 bases; bases with no gene match: 9. Germline V lookup: CDR1 SGHDT, CDR2 YYEEEE. This CDR3 contains 17 residues. The DNA for the CDR3 is TGTGCCAGCAGCGGCGAGGAGCGGGAGGGACCCTACAATGAGCAGTTCTTC. It specifies CASSGEEREGPYNEQFF. Variable domain in full (rest from reference TRBV5-6 and TRBJ2-1): DAGVTQSPTHLIKTRGQQVTLRCSPKSGHDTVSWYQQALGQGPQFIFQYYEEEERQRGNFPDRFSGHQFPNYSSELNVNALLLGDSALYLCASSGEEREGPYNEQFFGPGTRLTVL.

V is TRBV27 and J is TRBJ2-7, with TRBD1 identical over 10 bases. The CDR3 loop spans 14 amino acids. The V gene end was trimmed by 6 bases and the J gene end by 3 bases; junction bases not matched to a gene: 5. Germline CDR1 MNHEY, CDR2 SMNVEV (reference sequence). The CDR3 spells CASSGDRGGYEQYF. The DNA of the CDR3 is TGTGCCAGCAGCGGGGACAGGGGAGGCTACGAGCAGTACTTC.

The chain uses TRBV3-1 (or the pseudogene TRBV3-2) and TRBJ2-4; D call uncertain. CDR3 length equals 15 residues. Germline V lookup: CDR1 LGHDT, CDR2 YNNKEL (reference sequence). Trimming left V 1 base short and J 0 bases short, with 7 bases between. The CDR3 region has the DNA TGTGCCAGCAGCCAAGGAAATAGAGCCAAAAACATTCAGTACTTC. It specifies CASSQGNRAKNIQYF.

The chain combines TRBV7-9 with TRBJ2-4, with 11 bases matching TRBD2. V trimming: 2 bases; J trimming: 3 bases; junction bases outside the gene matches: 9. Looked up from germline, CDR1 is SEHNR and CDR2 is FQNEAQ (reference sequence). The CDR3 is made up of 18 amino acids. The CDR3 sequence: CASSLSPTSGVGKNIQYF. The CDR3 DNA reads as TGTGCCAGCAGCTTATCCCCGACTAGCGGGGTTGGCAAAAACATTCAGTACTTC.

This chain links TRBV7-9 with TRBJ2-7; D uncertain. Germline CDR1 and CDR2: SEHNR and FQNEAQ (reference sequence). This CDR3 comprises 15 residues. The ends were cut back, 0 bases at V and 1 base at J, with 10 bases in the middle. DNA of the CDR3: TGTGCCAGCAGCTTAGCTGGCGACTCGTCCTACGAGCAGTACTTC. Protein product: CASSLAGDSSYEQYF.

The rearrangement joins TRBV29-1 to TRBJ2-7, with D possibly matching TRBD2 (5 bases). The CDR3 totals 12 residues. Germline values: CDR1 SQVTM, CDR2 ANQGSEA. Trimming took off 6 bases at V and 2 bases at J, with 11 bases between the two ends. CDR3 in DNA: TGCAGCGTCGCGGACGGGACCTACGAGCAGTACTTC. This sequence encodes CSVADGTYEQYF.

The chain recombines TRBV29-1 with TRBJ2-3; 11 bases match TRBD2. Germline-derived CDR1 and CDR2 are SQVTM and ANQGSEA. Trimming took 6 bases from V and 6 from J; bases not matched to a gene: 23. The CDR3 extends over 19 amino acids. The CDR3, as DNA: TGCAGCGTGGACACCCTATTATCCGGGACTAGCGGATCCTCGGATACGCAGTATTTT. Encoded protein: CSVDTLLSGTSGSSDTQYF.

The J gene is TRBJ1-3, the V gene TRBV19; no firm D call. Deletions cut 11 bases from V and 4 bases from J, with 9 bases between. The CDR3 is 11 amino acids. Looked up from germline, CDR1 is LNHDA and CDR2 is SQIVND (reference sequence). The CDR3 DNA follows: TGTGCCGCAGGTGCCGGAAACACCATATATTTT. Its protein is CAAGAGNTIYF.

This sequence joins TRBV5-1 and TRBJ2-1; 8 positions match TRBD1. After removal of 0 bases from V and 8 bases from J, the junction contained 7 bases not matched to a gene. From germline, CDR1 is SGHRS and CDR2 YFSETQ. The CDR3 runs to 15 residues. The CDR3 spells CASSLVSGGMDEQFF. The CDR3 region has the DNA TGCGCCAGCAGCTTGGTGTCAGGGGGCATGGATGAGCAGTTCTTC.

Remarks on this clone: This same CDR3 is encoded by further DNA sequences in the sample. The chain links TRBV2 to TRBJ2-1; no clear D gene. Trimming took off 8 bases at V and 9 bases at J, with 8 bases between the two ends. CDR1 SNHLY and CDR2 FYNNEI come from the germline V gene. The CDR3 runs to 10 residues. CDR3 sequence (DNA): TGTGCCAGCGGGTCGGGTGAGCAGTTCTTC. Protein product: CASGSGEQFF. The full variable domain, completed using reference TRBV2 and TRBJ2-1, is EPEVTQTPSHQVTQMGQEVILRCVPISNHLYFYWYRQILGQKVEFLVSFYNNEISEKSEIFDDQFSVERPDGSNFTLKIRSTKLEDSAMYFCASGSGEQFFGPGTRLTVL.

The chain recombines TRBV10-3 with TRBJ2-7, with 8 bases identical to TRBD2. The germline V gene has CDR1 ENHRY and CDR2 SYGVKD. The CDR3 has 14 amino acids. J was trimmed by 2 bases and V by 6 bases; bases with no gene match: 6. The CDR3 coding sequence is TGTGCCATCAGCCCAGCGGGAGTCCCCTACGAGCAGTACTTC. As protein: CAISPAGVPYEQYF.

J is TRBJ2-7 and V is TRBV10-3, with TRBD2 identical over 10 bases. The germline V gene encodes CDR1 ENHRY and CDR2 SYGVKD. This CDR3 has 15 amino acids. J was trimmed by 3 bases and V by 1 base; bases with no gene match: 3. The CDR3 sequence is CAISELVAGGYEQYF. CDR3 sequence (DNA): TGTGCCATCAGTGAGTTGGTAGCGGGGGGCTACGAGCAGTACTTC.

The chain has TRBV3-1 (or the pseudogene TRBV3-2) and TRBJ1-5, with D uncertain. V was shortened by 4 bases and J by 0 bases, with 7 bases between the two germline ends. Germline assignment: CDR1 LGHDT and CDR2 YNNKEL (reference sequence). This CDR3 spans 14 amino acids. The CDR3 DNA follows: TGTGCCAGCAGCCCCAGAAATAGCAATCAGCCCCAGCATTTT. Translating it yields CASSPRNSNQPQHF.

CDR3 DNA: TGTGCCAGCAGTTTAGGCGGGAACTTCTACGAGCAGTACTTC. It codes for CASSLGGNFYEQYF. J is TRBJ2-7 and V is TRBV28, with a weak D call TRBD2 (6 bases). From germline, CDR1 is MDHEN and CDR2 SYDVKM. Trimming took 2 bases from V and 3 from J, leaving 11 bases between them. The CDR3 is 14 residues long.

Written as DNA, the CDR3 is TGCGCCAGCAGCTTCCAGGGAAGCTCTGGGGCCAACGTCCTGACTTTC. The encoded protein is CASSFQGSSGANVLTF. The chain recombines TRBV5-1 with TRBJ2-6; weak D call: TRBD1 (5 bases). Between the trimmed V and J ends, which lost 2 bases and 0 bases, there was a span of 9 bases. Germline CDR1 SGHRS, CDR2 YFSETQ. This CDR3 is 16 amino acids long.

This sequence joins TRBV5-5 and TRBJ2-5; 11 positions agree with TRBD2. Germline values: CDR1 SGHKS, CDR2 YYEKEE (reference sequence). The CDR3 spans 16 residues. Losses at the gene ends were 3 bases for V and 1 base for J; bases not matched to a gene: 5. CDR3 amino acids: CASSYSSGGTQETQYF. CDR3 DNA sequence: TGTGCCAGCAGCTATTCTAGCGGGGGGACCCAAGAGACCCAGTACTTC.

This chain joins TRBV13 and TRBJ1-1; D unclear. This CDR3 is built from 12 residues. V was shortened by 2 bases and J by 10 bases, with 11 bases between the two germline ends. From germline, CDR1 is PRHDT and CDR2 FYEKMQ (reference sequence). The CDR3 here is CASSLTGLVAFF. In nucleotides, the CDR3 is TGTGCCAGCAGCTTAACCGGACTTGTAGCTTTCTTT. Combining the CDR3 with reference TRBV13 and TRBJ1-1 gives the whole variable domain AAGVIQSPRHLIKEKRETATLKCYPIPRHDTVYWYQQGPGQDPQFLISFYEKMQSDKGSIPDRFSAQQFSDYHSELNMSSLELGDSALYFCASSLTGLVAFFGQGTRLTVV.

The J gene is TRBJ1-6, the V gene TRBV2; TRBD1 might be the D (5 bases). Between the trimmed V and J ends, which lost 2 bases and 0 bases, there was a span of 17 bases. The length of the CDR3 is 19 residues. Germline V CDR1 and CDR2: SNHLY, FYNNEI. The CDR3: CASSERGAGASSYNSPLHF. Here the CDR3 DNA reads TGTGCCAGCAGTGAAAGGGGTGCAGGTGCTAGCTCCTATAATTCACCCCTCCACTTT. Full variable domain (rest looked up from reference TRBV2 and TRBJ1-6): EPEVTQTPSHQVTQMGQEVILRCVPISNHLYFYWYRQILGQKVEFLVSFYNNEISEKSEIFDDQFSVERPDGSNFTLKIRSTKLEDSAMYFCASSERGAGASSYNSPLHFGNGTRLTVT.

Note on this clone: Within the sample, other DNA sequences also encode this same CDR3. In DNA, the CDR3 is TGTGCCAGCAGCCAAGGACTAGCGGGAGTATATGAGCAGTTCTTC. It codes for CASSQGLAGVYEQFF. The chain recombines TRBV3-1 (or the pseudogene TRBV3-2) with TRBJ2-1, with 12 bases identical to TRBD2. The CDR3 is 15 amino acids. With V trimmed by 1 base and J by 8 bases, 3 bases remained unmatched. Germline assignment: CDR1 LGHDT and CDR2 YNNKEL (reference sequence).

V usage is TRBV10-2 and J usage is TRBJ1-5, with 8 positions matching TRBD1. The length of the CDR3 is 14 residues. V shed 7 bases and J 3 bases; nucleotides not matched to a gene: 5. CDR1 is WSHSY, CDR2 SAAADI, per germline. The CDR3 protein is CASTPDRANQPQHF. The DNA of the CDR3 is TGCGCCAGCACTCCGGACAGGGCCAATCAGCCCCAGCATTTT.

The chain is built from TRBV2 and TRBJ1-5; D unresolved. V lost 2 bases and J 2 bases, leaving 7 bases between the germline ends. The CDR3 has 14 residues. Germline V gives CDR1 SNHLY, CDR2 FYNNEI. The CDR3 DNA sequence: TGTGCCAGCAGTGAAAATCCGGGCAATCAGCCCCAGCATTTT. This sequence encodes CASSENPGNQPQHF.

V gene TRBV9 combines with J gene TRBJ2-2; 13 nucleotides align to TRBD2. J lost 8 bases, V lost 2 bases, and 6 bases had no gene match. The CDR3 loop spans 16 amino acids. The germline V gene has CDR1 SGDLS and CDR2 YYNGEE. The CDR3 DNA follows: TGTGCCAGCAGCGTGGGACTAGCGGGGCTAGTGGGGGAGCTGTTTTTT. Translation: CASSVGLAGLVGELFF. Complete variable domain (other parts from reference TRBV9 and TRBJ2-2): DSGVTQTPKHLITATGQRVTLRCSPRSGDLSVYWYQQSLDQGLQFLIQYYNGEERAKGNILERFSAQQFPDLHSELNLSSLELGDSALYFCASSVGLAGLVGELFFGEGSRLTVL.

V usage is TRBV7-9 and J usage is TRBJ2-1; 8 bases agree with TRBD2. CDR3 length: 17 residues. Germline V lookup: CDR1 SEHNR, CDR2 FQNEAQ (reference sequence). The trim removed 5 bases at V and 1 base at J, leaving 10 bases unmatched. In nucleotides, the CDR3 is TGTGCCAGCAGCAGTTTTGGCGGGAGGACATCCTACAATGAGCAGTTCTTC. Encoded protein: CASSSFGGRTSYNEQFF. The full variable domain, completed using reference TRBV7-9 and TRBJ2-1, is DTGVSQNPRHKITKRGQNVTFRCDPISEHNRLYWYRQTLGQGPEFLTYFQNEAQLEKSRLLSDRFSAERPKGSFSTLEIQRTEQGDSAMYLCASSSFGGRTSYNEQFFGPGTRLTVL.